The present T cell receptor beta chain was sequenced within a study of cytomegalovirus exposure and HLA in healthy donors. Points from the study as a whole: Available immune exposure information covered CMV serostatus only. TCR beta sequences reportedly predicted the HLA-A and HLA-B alleles of most subjects accurately. For most TCR beta V segments, an earlier analysis put the productive rate at about 87% or about 30% of the time.

PCR involved 60 Vbeta and 13 Jbeta primers. The protocol was immunoSEQ multiplex PCR, while the TCRdb copy is restricted to in-frame clones and leaves out a portion. The sample lists roughly 220,000 clones; about two thirds were seen once. The CDR3 is 20 amino acids. The germline V gene has CDR1 LGHNA and CDR2 YNFKEQ. V lost 3 bases and J lost 0; bases outside the gene matches: 18. In the case of this clone: Its specificity is not known.

The genes are TRBV4-2 and TRBJ2-3; 7 bases agree with TRBD2. Sequenced material: PBMCs. The TCR was taken from a man between 35 and 55 years old in good health and CMV-seropositive. Written as DNA, the CDR3 is TGTGCCAGCAGCCAGACTGCCCCGGGACTAACACTTTCTAGCACAGATACGCAGTATTTT. This gives the protein CASSQTAPGLTLSSTDTQYF.